One and the same sample provided the 28 T cell receptor beta chains below, sequenced in a study of CD8 T cells in ankylosing spondylitis. Regarding the study as a whole: Several highly homologous variants formed a TCR beta motif that appeared characteristic of ankylosing spondylitis blood.

MiXCR, run by TCRdb on the 5' RACE reads, gives a single entry per CDR3 protein. The sample consists of approximately 400,000 distinct CDR3 sequences, roughly 25% of them appearing once. These receptors have no identified antigens. Sequenced: blood, either unsorted or a sorted T cell fraction (not recorded which). Receptors originate from a male donor with ankylosing spondylitis.

This clonotype was counted a few times. This chain joins TRBV10-2 and TRBJ2-1; 8 nucleotides line up with TRBD2. V was pared by 5 bases and J by 8 bases, with 8 bases of the junction left unmatched. This CDR3 is 14 amino acids long. Per the germline V gene, CDR1 is WSHSY and CDR2 is SAAADI. CDR3 residues: CASSLAGERDEQFF. For the CDR3, the DNA is TGCGCCAGCAGTCTAGCGGGCGAACGAGATGAGCAGTTCTTC.

This clonotype has only a few counts. The chain employs TRBV10-3 and TRBJ2-1; TRBD1 is a possible D gene (7 bases). Germline V CDR1 and CDR2: ENHRY, SYGVKD. The CDR3 is made up of 17 amino acids. V lost 0 bases to trimming and J lost 1 base, with 13 bases between them. The CDR3 DNA is TGTGCCATCAGTGAGTCTAAGGAGGGGGCGTCCTACAATGAGCAGTTCTTC. Amino acid sequence: CAISESKEGASYNEQFF.

The V gene is TRBV20-1, the J gene TRBJ2-1; D not resolved. From germline, CDR1 is DFQATT and CDR2 SNEGSKA (reference sequence). Trimming pared 3 bases from V and 0 bases from J, leaving 15 bases between. CDR3 length equals 16 residues. Here the CDR3 DNA reads TGCAGTGCTAGGTTATCGGGCGCCAGCTCCTACAATGAGCAGTTCTTC. Translated, it gives CSARLSGASSYNEQFF.

The J gene is TRBJ2-2, the V gene TRBV12-3 or TRBV12-4; possibly TRBD2 for D (6 bases). The V gene lost 4 bases and the J gene lost 0 bases, with 12 bases spanning the gap. CDR3 length: 16 amino acids. The CDR3 loop is CASSSAGNANTGELFF. In nucleotides, the CDR3 is TGTGCCAGCAGTTCAGCGGGTAACGCGAACACCGGGGAGCTGTTTTTT.

V is TRBV7-6 and J is TRBJ2-7; D ambiguous. Trimming took 3 bases from V and 3 from J, leaving 12 bases between them. The CDR3 is 14 amino acids. Germline V lookup: CDR1 SGHVS, CDR2 FNYEAQ. CDR3 amino acids: CASSFGGANYEQYF. The CDR3 nucleotides are TGTGCCAGCAGCTTTGGCGGCGCTAACTACGAGCAGTACTTC.

The gene calls are TRBV5-1 and TRBJ1-2; D is unclear. V was cut by 7 bases and J by 3 bases, with 16 bases left in between. The CDR3 has 14 residues. The germline V gene has CDR1 SGHRS and CDR2 YFSETQ. The CDR3 DNA reads as TGCGCCAGCTCTAAGCTGGAGGGCCACTATGGCTACACCTTC. Its translation is CASSKLEGHYGYTF. Full variable domain (outside the CDR3, taken from reference TRBV5-1 and TRBJ1-2): KAGVTQTPRYLIKTRGQQVTLSCSPISGHRSVSWYQQTPGQGLQFLFEYFSETQRNKGNFPGRFSGRQFSNSRSEMNVSTLELGDSALYLCASSKLEGHYGYTFGSGTRLTVV.

This clonotype was seen a handful of times. The CDR3 reads CASTRTGTTLNTEAFF. CDR3 coding DNA: TGTGCCAGCACAAGGACAGGGACCACTCTGAACACTGAAGCTTTCTTT. The rearrangement links TRBV6-1 to TRBJ1-1, with 8 bases matching TRBD1. This CDR3 spans 16 amino acids. Germline CDR1 is MNHNS and CDR2 is SASEGT. V trimming: 7 bases; J trimming: 0 bases; junction bases outside the gene matches: 10.

J is TRBJ2-4 and V is TRBV5-1, with 8 bases matching TRBD2. Germline V gene sequence: CDR1 SGHRS, CDR2 YFSETQ. J was trimmed by 0 bases and V by 3 bases; bases with no gene match: 17. This CDR3 is built from 20 residues. The chain's CDR3 is CASSSEGSGKLKLAKNIQYF. The CDR3 DNA reads as TGCGCCAGCAGCTCGGAGGGTAGCGGGAAGTTGAAACTAGCCAAAAACATTCAGTACTTC.

The chain couples TRBV29-1 to TRBJ1-1; no clear D. Trimming took off 6 bases at V and 7 bases at J, with 21 bases between the two ends. Germline V lookup: CDR1 SQVTM, CDR2 ANQGSEA. This CDR3 spans 14 amino acids. The CDR3 is CSVRTLKPAIEAFF. The DNA of the CDR3 is TGCAGCGTAAGGACTCTCAAACCTGCAATTGAAGCTTTCTTT.

The table lists this clonotype with a few counts. The chain is built from TRBV11-1 and TRBJ1-2; maybe TRBD1 (5 bases). Germline assignment: CDR1 SGHAT and CDR2 FQDESV (reference sequence). CDR3 length: 18 residues. V gave up 5 bases and J gave up 4 bases, with 26 bases separating them. Here the CDR3 DNA reads TGTGCCAGCAGCCCAGAACGTAGGGTCCGGGACGGTCCCTATGGCTACACCTTC. This gives the protein CASSPERRVRDGPYGYTF.

This clonotype was picked up a small number of times. V is TRBV14 and J is TRBJ1-3, with D uncertain. Germline V CDR1 and CDR2: SGHDN, FVKESK. This CDR3 is 13 amino acids long. Trimming took 7 bases from V and 0 from J, leaving 7 bases between them. CDR3 nucleotide sequence: TGTGCCAGCACCCGTAGCTCTGGAAACACCATATATTTT. This sequence encodes CASTRSSGNTIYF.

The gene calls are TRBV2 and TRBJ2-1; possibly TRBD1 for D (6 bases). The germline V and J ends were trimmed by 3 bases and 5 bases, with 11 bases remaining between them. The CDR3 totals 14 residues. Germline lookup yields CDR1 SNHLY and CDR2 FYNNEI. CDR3 in DNA: TGTGCCAGCAGTGAGACAGGAGCTAACAATGAGCAGTTCTTC. It translates to CASSETGANNEQFF.

The chain couples TRBV10-1 to TRBJ2-7; 14 nucleotides align to TRBD2. With 4 bases clipped from V and 5 bases from J, the junction kept 4 bases outside the gene matches. Germline V gene lookup returns CDR1 WNHNN and CDR2 SYGVQD (reference sequence). The CDR3 runs 15 residues. CDR3 nucleotides: TGCGCCAGCAGTGCACCGGGACTAGCGGGAGACGAGCAGTACGTC. It is translated as CASSAPGLAGDEQYV.

This chain uses TRBV5-1 with TRBJ2-3; TRBD2 matches at 9 bases. CDR1 is SGHRS, CDR2 YFSETQ, per germline. The V gene end was trimmed by 4 bases and the J gene end by 4 bases; junction bases not matched to a gene: 10. This CDR3 region has 16 residues. The CDR3 sequence: CASSGRLAVGADTQYF. In nucleotides, the CDR3 is TGCGCCAGCAGCGGCCGACTAGCGGTCGGGGCAGATACGCAGTATTTT.

This chain links TRBV29-1 with TRBJ1-3; D is unclear. Trimming took 8 bases from V and 0 from J, leaving 14 bases between them. CDR1 is SQVTM and CDR2 is ANQGSEA in the germline V gene. This CDR3 has 14 amino acids. CDR3 coding DNA: TGCAGCCATACACAGAGATACTCTGGAAACACCATATATTTT. Its protein is CSHTQRYSGNTIYF.

This clonotype was recorded a few times. This chain connects TRBV7-8 to TRBJ2-1; D is possibly TRBD2 (5 bases). V lost 5 bases and J lost 3, with 11 bases in between. Germline lookup yields CDR1 SGHVS and CDR2 FQNEAQ. The CDR3 length is 14 residues. The CDR3: CASSLLRDYNEQFF. DNA of the CDR3: TGTGCCAGCAGCCTCCTCCGGGACTACAATGAGCAGTTCTTC. The variable domain in full, with the rest retrieved from reference TRBV7-8 and TRBJ2-1, is GAGVSQSPRYKVAKRGQDVALRCDPISGHVSLFWYQQALGQGPEFLTYFQNEAQLDKSGLPSDRFFAERPEGSVSTLKIQRTQQEDSAVYLCASSLLRDYNEQFFGPGTRLTVL.

V gene TRBV12-5 combines with J gene TRBJ2-2; D unresolved. The germline CDR1 and CDR2 sequences are LGHNT and FRNRAP. Trimming took 5 bases from V and 3 from J, leaving 13 bases between them. This CDR3 contains 15 residues. CDR3 nucleotide sequence: TGTGCTAGTGGTCCCCGGGTTGTTGACACCGGGGAGCTGTTTTTT. Protein sequence: CASGPRVVDTGELFF.

This clonotype was detected only a few times. CDR3 DNA: TGTGCCAGCAGCTTGTCCGTGTTCGCGAACACCGGGGAGCTGTTTTTT. Translation: CASSLSVFANTGELFF. The chain joins TRBV5-6 to TRBJ2-2; unclear D gene. V shed 1 base and J shed 0 bases, with 10 bases lying between them. Per the germline V gene, CDR1 is SGHDT and CDR2 is YYEEEE. The CDR3 is made up of 16 amino acids.

This clonotype was seen more than once but under ten times. The J gene is TRBJ2-5, the V gene TRBV5-1; maybe TRBD1 (6 bases). Per the germline V gene, CDR1 is SGHRS and CDR2 is YFSETQ. This CDR3 is 15 amino acids long. The V gene lost 4 bases and the J gene lost 4 bases, with 17 bases spanning the gap. CDR3 in amino acids: CASSAQGQGGETQYF. In DNA form, the CDR3 reads TGCGCCAGCAGCGCCCAGGGACAAGGGGGAGAGACCCAGTACTTC.

This rearrangement joins TRBV18 to TRBJ2-7, with D perhaps being TRBD1 or TRBD2 (5 bases each). This CDR3 is built from 12 residues. Germline lookup yields CDR1 KGHSH and CDR2 LQKENI. Trimming shortened V by 2 bases and J by 6 bases, and 8 bases separated the two germline ends. The CDR3 region has the DNA TGTGCCAGCTCACCAGACAGCGGCGAGCAGTACGTC. It encodes CASSPDSGEQYV.

Only one count was recorded for this clonotype. The V gene is TRBV9, the J gene TRBJ2-1; D is perhaps TRBD2 (5 bases). V was cut by 0 bases and J by 4 bases, with 11 bases left in between. From germline, CDR1 is SGDLS and CDR2 YYNGEE. The CDR3 totals 15 residues. CDR3 sequence: CASSVAIGVYNEQFF. CDR3 DNA sequence: TGTGCCAGCAGCGTAGCCATCGGGGTGTACAATGAGCAGTTCTTC.

The CDR3 sequence: CASTSTGGYYGYTF. Written as DNA, the CDR3 is TGTGCCAGCACCTCGACAGGGGGGTACTATGGCTACACCTTC. This chain connects TRBV28 to TRBJ1-2; 9 bases line up with TRBD1. Germline V gene lookup returns CDR1 MDHEN and CDR2 SYDVKM. The ends lost 7 bases at V and 3 bases at J; junction bases unmatched: 6. This CDR3 spans 14 amino acids.

This clonotype was counted between two and nine times. This rearrangement joins TRBV10-1 to TRBJ2-1; 8 bases are a match to TRBD2. Trimming at V came to 4 bases and at J to 10 bases, leaving 15 bases not matched to a gene. The germline V gene encodes CDR1 WNHNN and CDR2 SYGVQD (reference sequence). The length of the CDR3 is 16 residues. CDR3 region: CASSALLSGGPNEQFF. CDR3 DNA: TGCGCCAGCAGTGCATTATTGTCGGGAGGGCCAAACGAGCAGTTCTTC.

The gene calls are TRBV4-2 and TRBJ2-3, with 7 bases aligning to TRBD2. From germline, CDR1 is LGHNA and CDR2 YNFKEQ. V gave up 4 bases and J gave up 1 base; unmatched junction bases: 8. The CDR3 extends over 16 amino acids. The CDR3 protein is CASSLRGSQGTDTQYF. In DNA, the CDR3 is TGTGCCAGCAGCCTCCGCGGGAGTCAGGGCACAGATACGCAGTATTTT.

The table lists this clonotype with a few counts. The V gene is TRBV5-1, the J gene TRBJ1-1, with a possible D match to TRBD1 (5 bases). Trimming removed 4 bases at V and 11 bases at J, with 18 bases between. Germline lookup yields CDR1 SGHRS and CDR2 YFSETQ. CDR3 length equals 13 residues. The CDR3 here is CASSPGTTREAFF. The CDR3 coding sequence is TGCGCCAGCAGCCCAGGGACCACGAGAGAGGCTTTCTTT. Full variable domain (remainder filled in from reference TRBV5-1 and TRBJ1-1): KAGVTQTPRYLIKTRGQQVTLSCSPISGHRSVSWYQQTPGQGLQFLFEYFSETQRNKGNFPGRFSGRQFSNSRSEMNVSTLELGDSALYLCASSPGTTREAFFGQGTRLTVV.

J is TRBJ2-7 and V is TRBV19; D gene uncertain. Looked up from germline, CDR1 is LNHDA and CDR2 is SQIVND (reference sequence). The V end was cut by 3 bases, the J end by 6 bases, with 12 bases between. This CDR3 contains 13 residues. This chain's CDR3 is CASSILGKGEQYF. The CDR3 DNA is TGTGCCAGTAGTATTTTGGGAAAGGGCGAGCAGTACTTC.

This clonotype was picked up a small number of times. CDR3: CATSRDLGQSPNEKLFF. CDR3 DNA sequence: TGTGCCACCAGCAGAGACCTCGGACAGAGTCCTAATGAAAAACTGTTTTTT. This chain joins TRBV15 and TRBJ1-4, with a weak D call TRBD1 (6 bases). This CDR3 is 17 amino acids long. Germline-derived CDR1 and CDR2 are LNHNV and YYDKDF (reference sequence). Trimming cost V 0 bases and J 3 bases, with 14 bases left between them.

This chain uses TRBV29-1 with TRBJ2-5; D not certain. The CDR3 extends over 11 amino acids. V was trimmed by 1 base and J by 5 bases, leaving 5 bases between them. Germline lookup yields CDR1 SQVTM and CDR2 ANQGSEA. CDR3 sequence (DNA): TGCAGCGTTGAAGTCAGCGAGACCCAGTACTTC. Its protein product is CSVEVSETQYF.